The clone carrying this T cell receptor (beta chain) was seen a few times. Its cognate antigen is unknown. The CDR3 contains 17 residues. The V gene end was trimmed by 2 bases and the J gene end by 3 bases; junction bases not matched to a gene: 8. TCRdb reanalysed the reads using MiXCR and keeps one entry per CDR3 protein. The sample contains about 310,000 distinct CDR3 sequences, about 17% of which appear only once. This sample is drawn from a study of T cell repertoires in cytomegalovirus infection. Study-wide background: CMV infection and matching HLA type were both indicated by public TCR beta signatures.

General study results and limits: The response measured ex vivo was dominated by TCR beta clonotypes (HLA-C-restricted and CMV-specific).

Specimen: PBMCs. The chain employs TRBV12-3 or TRBV12-4 and TRBJ2-3; 10 bases align to TRBD1. The sequence was collected from a human donor in good health (CMV status not recorded). Some clones in this sample may be carry-over from other donors' samples. The chain's CDR3 is CASSLPGWTGGTDTQYF. For the CDR3, the DNA is TGTGCCAGCAGTTTACCGGGATGGACAGGGGGTACAGATACGCAGTATTTT.